The 24 T cell receptor beta chains presented below share a single source sample, sequenced in a study of blood T cell repertoires in COVID-19. This table comes from immunoSEQ multiplex PCR, and its TCRdb copy is limited to in-frame clones, with some not included. The sample includes approximately 280,000 clones, roughly 91% seen only once; the top ten take 1.5% to 2%. The sequenced material came from PBMCs or T cells enriched from blood (not recorded which). These receptors were collected from an older woman who had recovered from COVID-19.

The chain couples TRBV5-5 to TRBJ1-6; 7 bases match TRBD1. Germline values: CDR1 SGHKS, CDR2 YYEKEE (reference sequence). The CDR3 is 13 amino acids. The V and J ends lost 5 bases and 10 bases, in that order; junction bases with no gene match: 6. This chain's CDR3 is CASSSDRRSPLHF. CDR3 sequence (DNA): TGTGCCAGCAGTTCGGACAGGCGATCACCCCTCCACTTT.

V usage is TRBV28 and J usage is TRBJ1-2; 9 bases agree with TRBD1. The germline CDR1 and CDR2 sequences are MDHEN and SYDVKM. The CDR3 is 15 amino acids. With V trimmed by 2 bases and J by 8 bases, 9 bases remained unmatched. CDR3 protein: CASSLQAGQGRGYTF. The CDR3 bases are TGTGCCAGCAGTTTACAGGCGGGACAGGGTAGAGGCTACACCTTC.

This clone was seen only a few times. This rearrangement joins TRBV5-1 to TRBJ2-1; D not certain. Germline V gene lookup returns CDR1 SGHRS and CDR2 YFSETQ. V was pared by 0 bases and J by 9 bases, with 10 bases between. The CDR3 is 13 amino acids. The CDR3 loop is CASSLEARGEQFF. CDR3 in DNA: TGCGCCAGCAGCTTGGAGGCTAGAGGTGAGCAGTTCTTC.

V usage is TRBV10-3 and J usage is TRBJ1-5; 12 nucleotides align to TRBD1. Germline CDR1 reads ENHRY; CDR2 reads SYGVKD. J gave up 7 bases and V 3 bases, and 10 bases lay outside the gene matches. The CDR3 loop spans 17 amino acids. The CDR3 loop reads CAISDPTGTGGQQPQHF. CDR3 nucleotides: TGTGCCATCAGTGACCCTACCGGGACAGGGGGCCAACAGCCCCAGCATTTT.

The chain carries TRBV18 and TRBJ1-1; 8 bases match TRBD1. The CDR3 is 15 residues long. Trimming removed 3 bases from V and 4 bases from J; junction bases left unmatched: 7. Per germline, CDR1 KGHSH and CDR2 LQKENI. The CDR3 loop is CASSPASGGFTEAFF. The CDR3 coding sequence is TGTGCCAGCTCACCCGCCTCAGGGGGCTTCACTGAAGCTTTCTTT.

Comments on this clone: Compared with germline, one end of the junction differs, possibly owing to a read error. The J gene is TRBJ1-1, the V gene TRBV30; D call uncertain. The CDR3 runs to 12 residues. CDR1 GTSNPN and CDR2 SVGIG come from the germline V gene (reference sequence). DNA for the CDR3: TGTGCCTGGAGTTCTTACCTAGGCACTACCCTCTTT. It translates to CAWSSYLGTTLF. Supplemented by reference TRBV30 and TRBJ1-1, the full variable domain reads SQTIHQWPATLVQPVGSPLSLECTVEGTSNPNLYWYRQAAGRGLQLLFYSVGIGQISSEVPQNLSASRPQDRQFILSSKKLLLSDSGFYLCAWSSYLGTTLFGQGTRLTVV.

The V call is TRBV10-3, the J call TRBJ2-6; D uncertain. This CDR3 contains 14 residues. The V gene's germline CDR1 is ENHRY and CDR2 SYGVKD. V was pared by 10 bases and J by 3 bases, with 13 bases between. The CDR3 sequence: CATSPELGANVLTF. Here the CDR3 DNA reads TGTGCCACCTCCCCTGAGCTTGGGGCCAACGTCCTGACTTTC.

Details on this clone: Other DNA sequences in this sample translate to the same CDR3. The genes are TRBV30 and TRBJ1-3; unclear D gene. The CDR3 runs 13 residues. Germline V gene lookup returns CDR1 GTSNPN and CDR2 SVGIG (reference sequence). The V and J ends lost 5 bases and 7 bases respectively, with 15 bases between them. The CDR3 region is CAWSRGLGNTIYF. The CDR3 DNA reads as TGTGCCTGGTCTCGGGGTCTTGGGAACACCATATATTTT.

This clone was picked up a small number of times. V is TRBV11-3 and J is TRBJ1-2; weak D call: TRBD1 (6 bases). The germline V gene has CDR1 SGHNT and CDR2 YENEEA. There are 12 residues in the CDR3. V was cut by 5 bases and J by 8 bases, with 12 bases left in between. The CDR3 region is CASSLTGGGYTF. CDR3 sequence (DNA): TGTGCCAGCAGCCTGACAGGTGGGGGCTACACCTTC. Full variable domain (rest looked up from reference TRBV11-3 and TRBJ1-2): EAGVVQSPRYKIIEKKQPVAFWCNPISGHNTLYWYLQNLGQGPELLIRYENEEAVDDSQLPKDRFSAERLKGVDSTLKIQPAELGDSAVYLCASSLTGGGYTFGSGTRLTVV.

The J gene is TRBJ2-1, the V gene TRBV5-4; 14 nucleotides agree with TRBD2. Germline trimming cut 4 bases from V and 9 bases from J; bases unmatched to any gene: 9. The CDR3 spans 16 residues. CDR1 and CDR2 from the germline V gene are SGHNT and YYREEE (reference sequence). The CDR3 protein is CASSQTPGLAGAEQFF. In DNA form, the CDR3 reads TGTGCCAGCAGCCAGACCCCGGGACTAGCGGGGGCTGAGCAGTTCTTC.

The chain is built from TRBV5-1 and TRBJ1-4; D remains unclear. CDR3 length equals 15 residues. Germline V lookup: CDR1 SGHRS, CDR2 YFSETQ. V dropped 0 bases and J dropped 5 bases, with 11 bases sitting between them. The CDR3 here is CASSLEAGPNEKLFF. The CDR3 DNA is TGCGCCAGCAGCTTGGAGGCAGGCCCCAATGAAAAACTGTTTTTT.

This clone was picked up one time. The rearrangement joins TRBV7-3 to TRBJ1-3, with a tentative D call TRBD1 (6 bases). Trimming left V 5 bases short and J 2 bases short, with 13 bases between. CDR1 SGHTA and CDR2 FQGTGA come from the germline V gene. CDR3 size: 15 residues. As DNA, the CDR3 is TGTGCCAGCAGCCCGGGAGGGGGGCCTGGAAACACCATATATTTT. It encodes CASSPGGGPGNTIYF.

V and J are TRBV28 and TRBJ1-2; maybe TRBD1 (5 bases). The V gene lost 0 bases and the J gene lost 13 bases, with 12 bases spanning the gap. This CDR3 has 12 amino acids. The germline gives CDR1 MDHEN, CDR2 SYDVKM. CDR3 DNA sequence: TGTGCCAGCAGTTTATGGGCAGGGCGCCGCACCTTC. This codes for CASSLWAGRRTF.

This chain links TRBV27 with TRBJ2-1; TRBD2 agrees at 7 bases. CDR1 is MNHEY and CDR2 is SMNVEV in the germline V gene (reference sequence). The CDR3 is 14 residues long. The V segment lost 7 bases and the J segment 0 bases; nucleotides outside the gene matches: 3. This CDR3 is CASKGGGSYNEQFF. CDR3 nucleotide sequence: TGTGCCAGCAAAGGCGGGGGCTCCTACAATGAGCAGTTCTTC.

The rearrangement links TRBV15 to TRBJ1-5; D is ambiguous. The CDR3 sequence is 14 residues long. CDR1 is LNHNV and CDR2 is YYDKDF in the germline V gene (reference sequence). The V gene lost 3 bases and the J gene lost 2 bases, with 8 bases spanning the gap. The DNA of the CDR3 is TGTGCCACCAGCAGTGCTATGGGCAATCAGCCCCAGCATTTT. Its translation: CATSSAMGNQPQHF.

The chain links TRBV7-9 to TRBJ1-4; tentatively, D is TRBD1 (5 bases). Trimming pared 5 bases from V and 7 bases from J, leaving 17 bases between. In germline, CDR1 is SEHNR, CDR2 FQNEAQ (reference sequence). The CDR3 consists of 15 residues. CDR3 DNA sequence: TGTGCCAGCAGCGCGGGGGGGACGATGAGTGAAAAACTGTTTTTT. It is translated as CASSAGGTMSEKLFF. Variable domain in full (rest from reference TRBV7-9 and TRBJ1-4): DTGVSQNPRHKITKRGQNVTFRCDPISEHNRLYWYRQTLGQGPEFLTYFQNEAQLEKSRLLSDRFSAERPKGSFSTLEIQRTEQGDSAMYLCASSAGGTMSEKLFFGSGTQLSVL.

This sequence joins TRBV7-3 and TRBJ1-3; weak D call: TRBD1 (5 bases). V was clipped by 2 bases and J by 3 bases, with 11 bases between them. This CDR3 region has 15 residues. Per germline, CDR1 SGHTA and CDR2 FQGTGA. The CDR3: CASSLAGGYGNTIYF. CDR3 nucleotide sequence: TGTGCCAGCAGCTTAGCCGGGGGGTATGGAAACACCATATATTTT.

The genes are TRBV27 and TRBJ2-1, with 7 bases fitting TRBD1. This CDR3 contains 15 residues. Germline CDR1 MNHEY, CDR2 SMNVEV (reference sequence). Trimming took 5 bases from V and 3 from J; bases not matched to a gene: 7. The CDR3 reads CASSLEGQSYNEQFF. The CDR3 region has the DNA TGTGCCAGCAGTCTAGAGGGACAGAGCTACAATGAGCAGTTCTTC.

J is TRBJ1-6 and V is TRBV3-1 (or the pseudogene TRBV3-2); TRBD1 matches at 7 bases. This CDR3 has 16 residues. Per the germline V gene, CDR1 is LGHDT and CDR2 is YNNKEL (reference sequence). J gave up 1 base and V 0 bases, and 0 bases lay outside the gene matches. DNA for the CDR3: TGTGCCAGCAGCCAAGACAGGGGGTCCTATAATTCACCCCTCCACTTT. Amino acids: CASSQDRGSYNSPLHF.

The rearrangement uses TRBV24-1 and TRBJ2-1; D is possibly TRBD2 (6 bases). V shed 8 bases and J shed 5 bases, with 18 bases lying between them. The CDR3 sequence is 15 residues long. Germline CDR1 and CDR2: KGHDR and SFDVKD. CDR3: CATTPREAADNEQFF. DNA of the CDR3: TGTGCCACCACCCCGAGGGAGGCGGCCGACAATGAGCAGTTCTTC.

The chain links TRBV5-5 to TRBJ2-7; no definite D call. Germline assignment: CDR1 SGHKS and CDR2 YYEKEE (reference sequence). Deletions cut 2 bases from V and 5 bases from J, with 8 bases between. There are 12 residues in the CDR3. The chain's CDR3 is CASSLAYDEQYF. CDR3 sequence (DNA): TGTGCCAGCAGCTTAGCATACGACGAGCAGTACTTC.

The chain joins TRBV4-2 to TRBJ1-1; D unclear. The V end was cut by 6 bases, the J end by 1 base, with 15 bases between. The CDR3 runs to 15 residues. Germline V lookup: CDR1 LGHNA, CDR2 YNFKEQ. Here the CDR3 DNA reads TGTGCCAGCAGGACCTACGACACCTCGAACACTGAAGCTTTCTTT. This encodes CASRTYDTSNTEAFF.

V gene TRBV28 combines with J gene TRBJ1-1; 8 bases agree with TRBD1. The trim removed 5 bases at V and 3 bases at J, leaving 11 bases unmatched. The V gene's germline CDR1 is MDHEN and CDR2 SYDVKM. This CDR3 is built from 16 residues. The CDR3 protein is CASSVLKGQADTEAFF. CDR3 sequence (DNA): TGTGCCAGCAGTGTACTCAAGGGACAGGCTGACACTGAAGCTTTCTTT.

The chain joins TRBV30 to TRBJ1-2, with 8 positions matching TRBD1. Germline loops: CDR1 GTSNPN, CDR2 SVGIG (reference sequence). The CDR3 extends over 13 amino acids. CDR3 region: CACDRGPSTGYTF. CDR3 sequence (DNA): TGTGCTTGTGACAGGGGCCCATCTACCGGCTACACCTTC.